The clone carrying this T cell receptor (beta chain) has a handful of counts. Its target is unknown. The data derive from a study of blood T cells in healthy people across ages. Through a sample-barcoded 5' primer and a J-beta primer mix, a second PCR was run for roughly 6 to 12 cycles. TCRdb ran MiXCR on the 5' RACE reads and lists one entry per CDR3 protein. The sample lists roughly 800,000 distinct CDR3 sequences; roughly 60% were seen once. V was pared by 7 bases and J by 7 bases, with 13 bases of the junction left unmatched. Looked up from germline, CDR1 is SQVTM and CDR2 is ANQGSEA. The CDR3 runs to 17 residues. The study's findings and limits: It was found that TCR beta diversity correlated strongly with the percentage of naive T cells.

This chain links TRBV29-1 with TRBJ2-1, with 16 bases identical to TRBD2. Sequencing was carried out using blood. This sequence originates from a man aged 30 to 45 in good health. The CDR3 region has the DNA TGCAGCGCACCGGGACTAGCGGGGGGGCACCCTTCTAATGAGCAGTTCTTC. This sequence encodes CSAPGLAGGHPSNEQFF.